One sample yielded the 27 T cell receptor beta chains listed below, sequenced in a study of blood T cell repertoires in COVID-19. Measured with immunoSEQ multiplex PCR; TCRdb has only the in-frame clones, and not every one. The table records 150,000 to 200,000 clones, about four fifths of them present only once. Input material: PBMCs or T cells enriched from blood (not recorded which). Receptor source: a woman in her sixties or seventies who had recovered from COVID-19.

This clone has more than one count but fewer than ten. This chain links TRBV19 with TRBJ1-2; TRBD1 matches at 8 bases. The V gene end was trimmed by 9 bases and the J gene end by 2 bases; junction bases not matched to a gene: 11. Germline CDR1 LNHDA, CDR2 SQIVND (reference sequence). The CDR3 is 15 residues long. The CDR3: CASRPRTGLNYGYTF. The CDR3 nucleotides read TGTGCCAGCCGACCTCGGACAGGGCTAAACTATGGCTACACCTTC.

By its share, this clone is medium-sized. V is TRBV18 and J is TRBJ1-1, with D perhaps TRBD1 (5 bases). Germline V gives CDR1 KGHSH, CDR2 LQKENI. The CDR3 sequence is 13 residues long. Trimming left V 5 bases short and J 0 bases short, with 7 bases between. CDR3 DNA sequence: TGTGCCAGCTCAGGAGGGGTGAACACTGAAGCTTTCTTT. Translated, it gives CASSGGVNTEAFF.

This clone was seen once. V gene TRBV11-3 combines with J gene TRBJ2-3; the match to TRBD1 covers 7 bases. The germline V gene encodes CDR1 SGHNT and CDR2 YENEEA. V lost 5 bases and J lost 0; bases outside the gene matches: 5. The CDR3 spans 15 residues. CDR3 residues: CASSPQGRSTDTQYF. CDR3 nucleotides: TGTGCCAGCAGCCCACAGGGGCGGAGCACAGATACGCAGTATTTT.

The rearrangement joins TRBV6-5 to TRBJ2-5, with 8 bases lining up with TRBD2. V dropped 0 bases and J dropped 1; count of bases not matched to a gene: 1. The CDR3 runs to 15 residues. CDR1 MNHEY and CDR2 SVGAGI come from the germline V gene. DNA of the CDR3: TGTGCCAGCAGTTACTCCGGGACTAGCCAAGAGACCCAGTACTTC. It yields the protein CASSYSGTSQETQYF.

This clone was picked up a small number of times. The V and J genes are TRBV21-1 and TRBJ2-7; TRBD1, the table's D call, lacks a check against the DNA. TRBV21-1 is deemed a pseudogene. This CDR3 spans 15 amino acids. CDR3 sequence reads: CASNQRRTGRSEQYF. The DNA for the CDR3 is TGTGCCAGCAACCAACGTCGGACAGGAAGGAGCGAGCAGTACTTC.

The chain uses TRBV5-1 and TRBJ1-1; no reliable D call. V was trimmed by 0 bases and J by 7 bases, leaving 10 bases between them. Germline V gives CDR1 SGHRS, CDR2 YFSETQ. The CDR3 spans 13 residues. CDR3 region: CASSLDWQNEAFF. CDR3 nucleotides: TGCGCCAGCAGCTTGGATTGGCAGAATGAAGCTTTCTTT.

V and J are TRBV4-1 and TRBJ2-2, with D maybe TRBD2 (5 bases). Germline CDR1 reads MGHRA; CDR2 reads YSYEKL. V lost 1 base and J 1 base, leaving 13 bases between the germline ends. This CDR3 is built from 17 residues. This CDR3 reads CASSQAADYLNTGELFF. CDR3 bases: TGCGCCAGCAGCCAAGCCGCAGACTACCTGAACACCGGGGAGCTGTTTTTT.

The chain couples TRBV7-8 to TRBJ2-7; 10 positions match TRBD1. Germline CDR1 reads SGHVS; CDR2 reads FQNEAQ. The CDR3 runs 14 residues. The V segment lost 5 bases and the J segment 3 bases; nucleotides outside the gene matches: 4. The DNA of the CDR3 is TGTGCCAGCAGCGGGACAGGGGCGGGCTACGAGCAGTACTTC. It specifies CASSGTGAGYEQYF.

V usage is TRBV2 and J usage is TRBJ2-5; D may be TRBD2 (6 bases). V gave up 3 bases and J gave up 1 base, with 12 bases separating them. CDR1 and CDR2 (germline): SNHLY, FYNNEI. CDR3 length: 15 amino acids. The CDR3 spells CASSERLGVQETQYF. Written as DNA, the CDR3 is TGTGCCAGCAGTGAGAGACTAGGGGTCCAAGAGACCCAGTACTTC.

This chain joins TRBV7-3 and TRBJ2-3, with 7 nucleotides matching TRBD1. Germline CDR1 reads SGHTA; CDR2 reads FQGTGA. The CDR3 runs to 16 residues. The V and J ends lost 4 bases and 0 bases, in that order; junction bases with no gene match: 7. The CDR3 reads CASSSGTAPSTDTQYF. The CDR3 DNA reads as TGTGCCAGCAGCTCAGGGACAGCCCCTAGCACAGATACGCAGTATTTT.

The chain carries TRBV6-5 and TRBJ1-3; D unclear. The CDR3 consists of 14 residues. V lost 3 bases, J lost 0 bases, and 6 bases lay in between. Per the germline V gene, CDR1 is MNHEY and CDR2 is SVGAGI. The CDR3 region has the DNA TGTGCCAGCAGTTATAGGAGCTCTGGAAACACCATATATTTT. This codes for CASSYRSSGNTIYF.

V usage is TRBV5-1 and J usage is TRBJ1-1; maybe TRBD1 (6 bases). Germline loops: CDR1 SGHRS, CDR2 YFSETQ. The V end was cut by 5 bases, the J end by 4 bases, with 12 bases between. There are 13 residues in the CDR3. CDR3 bases: TGCGCCAGCAGGACAGACAGGCGCACTGAAGCTTTCTTT. It is translated as CASRTDRRTEAFF.

The CDR3 DNA follows: TGCGCCAGCAGCGCGGACACCAGCTACGAGCAGTACTTC. Protein product: CASSADTSYEQYF. This rearrangement joins TRBV5-1 to TRBJ2-7, with D possibly TRBD1 on 5 matching bases. The germline V and J ends were trimmed by 4 bases and 3 bases, with 11 bases remaining between them. Germline CDR1 SGHRS, CDR2 YFSETQ. The CDR3 extends over 13 amino acids. The variable domain in full, completed from reference TRBV5-1 and TRBJ2-7, reads KAGVTQTPRYLIKTRGQQVTLSCSPISGHRSVSWYQQTPGQGLQFLFEYFSETQRNKGNFPGRFSGRQFSNSRSEMNVSTLELGDSALYLCASSADTSYEQYFGPGTRLTVT.

The V call is TRBV11-2, the J call TRBJ2-7; TRBD1 aligns across 8 bases. The ends lost 5 bases at V and 7 bases at J; junction bases unmatched: 13. Germline V CDR1 and CDR2: SGHAT, FQNNGV. CDR3 size: 15 residues. CDR3: CASSIGQGPYVEQYF. CDR3 coding DNA: TGTGCCAGCAGCATCGGACAGGGACCCTACGTAGAGCAGTACTTC.

This clone appeared once. This chain uses TRBV7-2 with TRBJ2-7; D is uncertain. The CDR3 covers 13 residues. Trimming took off 5 bases at V and 1 base at J, with 9 bases between the two ends. Germline V gene sequence: CDR1 SGHTA, CDR2 FQGNSA. CDR3 nucleotide sequence: TGTGCCAGCAGCCTCGACTGGTCCTACGAGCAGTACTTC. Translation gives CASSLDWSYEQYF.

The chain recombines TRBV2 with TRBJ1-4, with TRBD1 matching over 9 bases. With V trimmed by 6 bases and J by 7 bases, 6 bases remained unmatched. Germline CDR1 is SNHLY and CDR2 is FYNNEI. The CDR3 has 14 amino acids. The CDR3 DNA reads TGTGCCAGCAGGTCCGGGACAGGGATTGAAAAACTGTTTTTT. It is translated as CASRSGTGIEKLFF. Using reference TRBV2 and TRBJ1-4 for the parts outside the CDR3, the full variable domain is EPEVTQTPSHQVTQMGQEVILRCVPISNHLYFYWYRQILGQKVEFLVSFYNNEISEKSEIFDDQFSVERPDGSNFTLKIRSTKLEDSAMYFCASRSGTGIEKLFFGSGTQLSVL.

This clone was seen just once. This rearrangement joins TRBV9 to TRBJ1-3; tentatively, D is TRBD1 (6 bases). Germline CDR1 reads SGDLS; CDR2 reads YYNGEE. With 3 bases removed from V and 4 bases from J, the gap between germline ends came to 14 bases. CDR3 size: 15 residues. The CDR3 nucleotides read TGTGCCAGCAGCGCGGGAGGGGGTGTCGGAAACACCATATATTTT. Amino acids: CASSAGGGVGNTIYF.

At least ten counts were recorded for this clone. The chain combines TRBV5-6 with TRBJ1-5, with 7 positions matching TRBD1. This CDR3 is 16 amino acids long. The trim removed 4 bases at V and 0 bases at J, leaving 7 bases unmatched. The germline gives CDR1 SGHDT, CDR2 YYEEEE. CDR3 amino acids: CASSRGTVLSNQPQHF. CDR3 nucleotides: TGTGCCAGCAGCAGAGGGACAGTACTTAGCAATCAGCCCCAGCATTTT.

This clone appeared a few times. This chain connects TRBV11-2 to TRBJ1-1; TRBD1 might be the D (6 bases). The CDR3 is 15 residues long. CDR1 and CDR2 from the germline V gene are SGHAT and FQNNGV. V was trimmed by 5 bases and J by 5 bases, leaving 18 bases between them. As DNA, the CDR3 is TGTGCCAGCAGCCTCAACGGGGGGCTGGGGACTGAAGCTTTCTTT. This codes for CASSLNGGLGTEAFF.

This CDR3 is CASSRDRAYEQYF. CDR3 nucleotide sequence: TGTGCCAGCAGCAGGGACAGGGCCTACGAGCAGTACTTC. This sequence joins TRBV10-3 and TRBJ2-7, with TRBD1 matching 9 bases. This CDR3 has 13 amino acids. Germline assignment: CDR1 ENHRY and CDR2 SYGVKD. The V segment lost 10 bases and the J segment 2 bases; nucleotides outside the gene matches: 6.

The chain employs TRBV5-1 and TRBJ2-1; D is unclear. The CDR3 has 11 residues. V was pared by 7 bases and J by 0 bases, with 2 bases between. The V gene's germline CDR1 is SGHRS and CDR2 YFSETQ. The CDR3 bases are TGCGCCAGCCACTCCTACAATGAGCAGTTCTTC. It specifies CASHSYNEQFF.

The count of this clone is one. The genes are TRBV20-1 and TRBJ1-4; D might be TRBD1 (6 bases). The CDR3 extends over 13 amino acids. With 3 bases removed from V and 6 bases from J, the gap between germline ends came to 11 bases. Per germline, CDR1 DFQATT and CDR2 SNEGSKA (reference sequence). The CDR3 sequence is CSASTGTYEKLFF. The CDR3 nucleotides read TGCAGTGCTAGTACAGGGACCTATGAAAAACTGTTTTTT.

The V and J genes are TRBV6-5 and TRBJ2-1, with D possibly being TRBD1 (5 bases). Trimming cost V 6 bases and J 0 bases, with 9 bases left between them. The germline CDR1 and CDR2 sequences are MNHEY and SVGAGI. There are 14 residues in the CDR3. In DNA form, the CDR3 reads TGTGCCAGCAGAGGCCAGGGCTCCTACAATGAGCAGTTCTTC. It yields the protein CASRGQGSYNEQFF.

This rearrangement joins TRBV29-1 to TRBJ2-3; 8 bases map to TRBD2. J gave up 4 bases and V 5 bases, and 23 bases lay outside the gene matches. The CDR3 is 19 amino acids. Germline V lookup: CDR1 SQVTM, CDR2 ANQGSEA. The CDR3 reads CSVFLLSSGTHDDPDTQYF. CDR3 sequence (DNA): TGCAGCGTTTTTCTACTTAGTAGCGGGACCCATGATGACCCAGATACGCAGTATTTT.

The chain recombines TRBV9 with TRBJ2-5; 8 bases are shared with TRBD1. The CDR3 runs 15 residues. CDR1 is SGDLS and CDR2 is YYNGEE in the germline V gene. V gave up 0 bases and J gave up 4 bases; unmatched junction bases: 5. The CDR3 nucleotides read TGTGCCAGCAGCGTAGTAGGACAGGGCGGAGAGACCCAGTACTTC. It is translated as CASSVVGQGGETQYF.

This chain uses TRBV19 with TRBJ2-2, with D tentatively TRBD1 (6 bases). Germline loops: CDR1 LNHDA, CDR2 SQIVND (reference sequence). V was pared by 3 bases and J by 1 base, with 9 bases between. This CDR3 contains 15 residues. CDR3 protein: CASSIPGQNTGELFF. DNA for the CDR3: TGTGCCAGTAGTATTCCGGGACAGAACACCGGGGAGCTGTTTTTT.

V and J are TRBV4-1 and TRBJ2-7; TRBD2 aligns across 10 bases. The CDR3 is made up of 14 amino acids. The V gene end was trimmed by 4 bases and the J gene end by 5 bases; junction bases not matched to a gene: 5. Germline V gives CDR1 MGHRA, CDR2 YSYEKL. As DNA, the CDR3 is TGCGCCAGCAGCCGAAGCGGGGGGGTAAACGAGCAGTACTTC. Protein product: CASSRSGGVNEQYF.